This T cell receptor beta chain derives from a study of T-cell reconstitution after alpha-beta-depleted transplantation in children. The CDR3 is 12 residues long. Trimming took off 3 bases at V and 6 bases at J, with 11 bases between the two ends. Germline V lookup: CDR1 DFQATT, CDR2 SNEGSKA (reference sequence). This clonotype was found a few times. Its antigen is unknown. The TCRbeta library was prepared with unique molecular identifiers. TCRdb re-called the PCR reads with MiXCR, one entry per CDR3 protein. The sample includes approximately 1,000,000 distinct CDR3 sequences, about 31% of them seen just once. Study-wide findings and caveats: Where some patients showed high TCRbeta diversity at day 60, it came from recipient T cells and thymic progenitors that had survived. Reportedly, roughly two months post-transplant, alpha-beta T cells arose from several hundred expanded graft clones.

This TCR came from a boy younger than two who had a stem cell transplant for SCID, so the T cells may come from the graft donor. V is TRBV20-1 and J is TRBJ1-1; the D is unclear. The material sequenced was PBMCs, mostly from graft donor cells, taken 360 days after TCRalphabeta/CD19-depleted stem cell transplant. CDR3 DNA sequence: TGCAGTGCTAGGTTGGGTCCCCCTGAAGCTTTCTTT. Amino acid sequence: CSARLGPPEAFF.